A selection of T cell receptor beta chains follows, all from one sample in a study of graft-versus-host responses after intestinal transplantation. For these receptors, no antigen is known. The assay was immunoSEQ multiplex PCR, and TCRdb's table has in-frame clones only and misses some. Of tens of thousands of clones in the sample, over 90% were seen once. The sequences come from unstimulated CD4+ T cells sorted from spleen or lymph node cells, collected before transplant. The receptors were sampled from a human donor who was the organ donor for an intestinal transplant. Both conserved end residues are part of each CDR3. A D gene is named only where the DNA matches it firmly. Expanded clones get a size class; other rows say once, few or many, or leave the size out.

clone_size d_call j_call v_call cdr3_nt cdr3_aa
. . TRBJ1-3 TRBV5-4 TGTGCCAGCAGAAGACCGGGGGGAAACACCATATATTTT CASRRPGGNTIYF
. . TRBJ1-1 TRBV7-2 TGTGCCAGCAGCTTATCACCTAGCCAGGCTTTCTTT CASSLSPSQAFF
. TRBD2 TRBJ2-7 TRBV5-1 TGCGCCAGCAGCTTGACTAGCGGGGCCTACGAGCAGTACTTC CASSLTSGAYEQYF
. . TRBJ1-5 TRBV19 TGTGCCAGTAGTATAGACAGAATTAGCAATCAGCCCCAGCATTTT CASSIDRISNQPQHF
. . TRBJ1-2 TRBV4-1 TGCGCCAGCAGCCTATACAAGGGGGAGAGGATTAACTATGGCTACACCTTC CASSLYKGERINYGYTF
once TRBD1 TRBJ1-2 TRBV5-1 TGCGCCAGCAGCTTGGGACAGGGGTATAACTATGGCTACACCTTC CASSLGQGYNYGYTF
. . TRBJ2-2 TRBV2 TGTGCCAGCAGTGTTTTGAACACCGGGGAGCTGTTTTTT CASSVLNTGELFF
. . TRBJ1-6 TRBV7-9 TGTGCCAGCAGCCCCTCGGGACTTTCGGTCTATAATTCACCCCTCCACTTT CASSPSGLSVYNSPLHF
. . TRBJ2-5 TRBV5-1 TGCGCCAGCAGCACAGCAGGGGTTGGAGGAGAGACCCAGTACTTC CASSTAGVGGETQYF
. . TRBJ2-1 TRBV5-6 TGTGCCAGCAGCTTGGCTGGCGGACTTTCCTACAATGAGCAGTTCTTC CASSLAGGLSYNEQFF
. TRBD2 TRBJ2-1 TRBV6-5 TGTGCCAGCAACGGGGGGGGGAATGAGCAGTTCTTC CASNGGGNEQFF
. TRBD1 TRBJ2-1 TRBV10-3 TGTGCCATCAGTGGAGGGGGACAGGGCGTTATACACAATGAGCAGTTCTTC CAISGGGQGVIHNEQFF
. TRBD2 TRBJ2-1 TRBV19 TGTGCCAGTAGGCAGACGGGGGGGAATGAGCAGTTCTTC CASRQTGGNEQFF
. TRBD2 TRBJ2-5 TRBV5-1 TGCGCCAGCAGCCGGCTAGCGGGGGGCCAAGAGACCCAGTACTTC CASSRLAGGQETQYF
. . TRBJ1-4 TRBV30 TGTGCCTGGAGTCCCGGGGGATCAACTAATGAAAAACTGTTTTTT CAWSPGGSTNEKLFF
. . TRBJ2-1 TRBV29-1 TGCAGCGTCCTCCGGGACACGCTAAGCGATGAGCAGTTCTTC CSVLRDTLSDEQFF
. . TRBJ1-6 TRBV7-7 TGTGCCAGCAGCTTCCTCCGGGACATCCATTATTCACCCCTCCACTTT CASSFLRDIHYSPLHF
. . TRBJ2-2 TRBV11-3 TGTGCCAGCAGCTTAGTCCAGTACACCGGGGAGCTGTTTTTT CASSLVQYTGELFF
. . TRBJ1-3 TRBV29-1 TGCAGCGCCTCACCTGGGTTAGGAGACACCATATATTTT CSASPGLGDTIYF
. TRBD2 TRBJ2-5 TRBV11-2 TGTGCCAGCAGCTTAGTGGGGACTAGCGGGGAAGAGACCCAGTACTTC CASSLVGTSGEETQYF
. TRBD2 TRBJ2-1 TRBV9 TGTGCCAGCAGCGTAGAGGATTCGGGACTAGCGGGGTCAAGCTACAATGAGCAGTTCTTC CASSVEDSGLAGSSYNEQFF
. . TRBJ2-5 TRBV5-1 TGCGCCAGCAGCTTGAACTGGCAAGAGACCCAGTACTTC CASSLNWQETQYF
. TRBD1 TRBJ2-7 TRBV15 TGTGCCACCAGCAGAGTTGGGACAGGGGTCTACGAGCAGTACTTC CATSRVGTGVYEQYF
. . TRBJ2-3 TRBV29-1 TGCAGCGTTGAACAGTTTAGCACAGATACGCAGTATTTT CSVEQFSTDTQYF
. TRBD1 TRBJ1-4 TRBV7-9 TGTGCCAGCAGCCACGGGACAGGGATTAATGAAAAACTGTTTTTT CASSHGTGINEKLFF
. . TRBJ1-1 TRBV28 TGTGCCATCCAGGGAACTGAAGCTTTCTTT CAIQGTEAFF
. . TRBJ1-2 TRBV6-5 TGTGCCAGCAGATTCGTACAGCTCACCTATGGCTACACCTTC CASRFVQLTYGYTF
once . TRBJ1-1 TRBV6-5 TGTGCCAGCAAACGGGGGTCTGAAGCTTTCTTT CASKRGSEAFF
. TRBD1 TRBJ1-5 TRBV6-5 TGTGCCAGCAGTTCCGGGACAGTAAGCAATCAGCCCCAGCATTTT CASSSGTVSNQPQHF
. TRBD1 TRBJ1-6 TRBV27 TGTGCCAGCAGTCAGAACCCCGGGACAGGGAGGGATTCACCCCTCCACTTT CASSQNPGTGRDSPLHF
. . TRBJ1-3 TRBV18 TGTGCCAGCTCATCGAGGGTACCCTCTGGAAACACCATATATTTT CASSSRVPSGNTIYF
once . TRBJ1-6 TRBV6-1 TGTGCCAGCAGTGGAGGGCCACCCCTCCACTTT CASSGGPPLHF
once . TRBJ2-7 TRBV7-9 TGTGCCAGCAGCTACCGGGAGAAGTTTGAGCAGTACTTC CASSYREKFEQYF
. TRBD1 TRBJ1-2 TRBV4-3 TGCGCCAGCAGCCAAGATTGGGGTCCGGGGGACAGGCATAACTATGGCTACACCTTC CASSQDWGPGDRHNYGYTF
once . TRBJ2-6 TRBV5-5 TGTGCCAGCAGCTTGAGTATTTTAACTTCTGGGGCCAACGTCCTGACTTTC CASSLSILTSGANVLTF
. TRBD2 TRBJ2-5 TRBV11-2 TGTGCCAGCAGCGCCCTTAGCGGGCGGGAGACCCAGTACTTC CASSALSGRETQYF
. TRBD1 TRBJ2-7 TRBV7-9 TGTGCCAGCAGCTTGACAGGGAACGAGCAGTACTTC CASSLTGNEQYF
. . TRBJ2-7 TRBV5-1 TGCGCCAGCAGCTTACCTCAGACAGGTTCGTACGAGCAGTACTTC CASSLPQTGSYEQYF
. . TRBJ1-4 TRBV12-5 TGTGCTAGTGGTTTAGGACGGCAAAATGAAAAACTGTTTTTT CASGLGRQNEKLFF
. . TRBJ1-1 TRBV7-8 TGTGCCAGCAGCCACCGGTACACTGAAGCTTTCTTT CASSHRYTEAFF
. TRBD1 TRBJ1-2 TRBV30 TGTGCCTGGTCAACCGACAGGGGGAACTATGGCTACACCTTC CAWSTDRGNYGYTF
. TRBD1 TRBJ1-1 TRBV15 TGTGCCACCAGCAGAGATACCGGGACAGCCGCACTGGCTTTCTTT CATSRDTGTAALAFF
. TRBD2 TRBJ2-3 TRBV11-1 TGTGCCAGCTCGTGGCCGGGCGGGGGGGCGACAGATACGCAGTATTTT CASSWPGGGATDTQYF
once . TRBJ2-7 TRBV5-1 TGCGCCAGCAGCTTGGCCACGGGGTTTCAAGAGCAGTACTTC CASSLATGFQEQYF
. . TRBJ2-6 TRBV11-3 TGTGCCAGCAGCCAGGGCTTCGGGTCTGGGGCCAACGTCCTGACTTTC CASSQGFGSGANVLTF
. . TRBJ2-3 TRBV6-6 TGTGCCAGCAGTTACCGGACAGAAGGGGGCACAGATACGCAGTATTTT CASSYRTEGGTDTQYF
. TRBD1 TRBJ1-2 TRBV4-3 TGCGCCAGCAGCCAGGATCCCGGGACAGGGGATGTTGGCTACACCTTC CASSQDPGTGDVGYTF
. . TRBJ2-7 TRBV6-1 TGTGCCAGCATCCCGGCAGGGGCCAACGAGCAGTACTTC CASIPAGANEQYF
. TRBD1 TRBJ1-1 TRBV11-3 TGTGCCAGCAGCCATTCAGGGGGCACTGAAGCTTTCTTT CASSHSGGTEAFF
. TRBD1 TRBJ1-1 TRBV27 TGTGCCAGCAGTAAACAGGGGGCTCTCACTGAAGCTTTCTTT CASSKQGALTEAFF
. . TRBJ2-7 TRBV20-1 TGCAGTGCTAGCCCCTACGAGCAGTACTTC CSASPYEQYF
. TRBD2 TRBJ2-7 TRBV6-6 TGTGCCGCGGGGCTAGCGGGCCTCTCGAAGTACGAGCAGTACTTC CAAGLAGLSKYEQYF
. . TRBJ1-4 TRBV6-5 TGTGCCAGCAGTTTAGGGGTGGTGGAAAAACTGTTTTTT CASSLGVVEKLFF